Listed here are 7 T cell receptor beta chains from one sample, sequenced in a study of cytomegalovirus exposure and HLA in healthy donors. Vbeta (60) and Jbeta (13) primers were used in the PCR. The table came from immunoSEQ multiplex PCR; TCRdb's copy has only in-frame clones and leaves some out. The listing records some 75,000 clones. Material for sequencing was PBMCs. The receptors derive from a man in his forties in good health and CMV-seronegative.

The chain links TRBV30 to TRBJ2-5; D remains ambiguous. CDR1 GTSNPN and CDR2 SVGIG come from the germline V gene (reference sequence). Trimming took 2 bases from V and 4 from J, leaving 8 bases between them. This CDR3 contains 12 residues. CDR3: CAWSNGGETQYF. The CDR3 DNA reads TGTGCCTGGAGTAACGGCGGAGAGACCCAGTACTTC.

The chain has TRBV9 and TRBJ2-7; D gene uncertain. This CDR3 is 15 amino acids long. The V gene lost 0 bases and the J gene lost 4 bases, with 14 bases spanning the gap. Germline V CDR1 and CDR2: SGDLS, YYNGEE. CDR3 in amino acids: CASSVDPVSTYEQYF. CDR3 in DNA: TGTGCCAGCAGCGTAGATCCCGTATCTACTTACGAGCAGTACTTC.

This sequence joins TRBV30 and TRBJ2-7, with 7 bases aligning to TRBD2. J was trimmed by 7 bases and V by 3 bases; bases with no gene match: 6. Germline CDR1 GTSNPN, CDR2 SVGIG (reference sequence). The CDR3 is 12 amino acids. CDR3 nucleotides: TGTGCCTGGAGGGGAGGGCCGGGAGAGCAGTACTTC. Amino acids: CAWRGGPGEQYF.

The V call is TRBV29-1, the J call TRBJ1-2, with D possibly matching TRBD1 (5 bases). CDR3 length: 12 residues. Trimming stripped 4 bases from V and 4 bases from J, with 10 bases between. Germline V CDR1 and CDR2: SQVTM, ANQGSEA. The CDR3 here is CSVGSGFYGYTF. The DNA of the CDR3 is TGCAGCGTTGGATCAGGGTTCTATGGCTACACCTTC.

The gene calls are TRBV28 and TRBJ1-1; 7 bases line up with TRBD1. Germline V CDR1 and CDR2: MDHEN, SYDVKM. The J segment lost 2 bases and the V segment lost 8 bases, leaving 5 bases of the junction unmatched. The CDR3 length is 13 residues. CDR3 sequence: CASGQGDNTEAFF. In nucleotides, the CDR3 is TGTGCCAGCGGCCAGGGGGATAACACTGAAGCTTTCTTT.

This chain connects TRBV9 to TRBJ1-1; D is undetermined. The V gene's germline CDR1 is SGDLS and CDR2 YYNGEE. The CDR3 is 15 amino acids. V dropped 0 bases and J dropped 3 bases, with 12 bases sitting between them. The CDR3 nucleotides are TGTGCCAGCAGCGTAGTCGGCAGGCTGGACACTGAAGCTTTCTTT. Residues: CASSVVGRLDTEAFF.

The chain has TRBV9 and TRBJ2-3, with D possibly TRBD2 on 7 matching bases. Trimming removed 5 bases at V and 0 bases at J, with 10 bases between. This CDR3 is built from 14 residues. CDR1 and CDR2 (germline): SGDLS, YYNGEE. The CDR3 loop reads CASSGGASTDTQYF. CDR3 in DNA: TGTGCCAGCAGTGGGGGGGCTAGCACAGATACGCAGTATTTT.